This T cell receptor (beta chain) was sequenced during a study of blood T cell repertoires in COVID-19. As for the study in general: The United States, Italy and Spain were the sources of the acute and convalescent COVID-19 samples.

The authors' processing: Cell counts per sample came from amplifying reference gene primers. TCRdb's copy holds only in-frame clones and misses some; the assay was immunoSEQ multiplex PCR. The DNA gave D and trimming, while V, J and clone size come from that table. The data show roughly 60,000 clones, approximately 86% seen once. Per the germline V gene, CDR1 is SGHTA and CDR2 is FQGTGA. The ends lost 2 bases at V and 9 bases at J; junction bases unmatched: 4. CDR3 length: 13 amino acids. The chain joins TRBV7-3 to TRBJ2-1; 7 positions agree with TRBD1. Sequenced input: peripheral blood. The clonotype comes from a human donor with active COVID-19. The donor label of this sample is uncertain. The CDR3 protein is CASSLQGVGEQFF. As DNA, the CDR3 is TGTGCCAGCAGCTTACAGGGGGTCGGTGAGCAGTTCTTC. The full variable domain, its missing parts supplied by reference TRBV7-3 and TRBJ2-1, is GAGVSQTPSNKVTEKGKYVELRCDPISGHTALYWYRQSLGQGPEFLIYFQGTGAADDSGLPNDRFFAVRPEGSVSTLKIQRTERGDSAVYLCASSLQGVGEQFFGPGTRLTVL.